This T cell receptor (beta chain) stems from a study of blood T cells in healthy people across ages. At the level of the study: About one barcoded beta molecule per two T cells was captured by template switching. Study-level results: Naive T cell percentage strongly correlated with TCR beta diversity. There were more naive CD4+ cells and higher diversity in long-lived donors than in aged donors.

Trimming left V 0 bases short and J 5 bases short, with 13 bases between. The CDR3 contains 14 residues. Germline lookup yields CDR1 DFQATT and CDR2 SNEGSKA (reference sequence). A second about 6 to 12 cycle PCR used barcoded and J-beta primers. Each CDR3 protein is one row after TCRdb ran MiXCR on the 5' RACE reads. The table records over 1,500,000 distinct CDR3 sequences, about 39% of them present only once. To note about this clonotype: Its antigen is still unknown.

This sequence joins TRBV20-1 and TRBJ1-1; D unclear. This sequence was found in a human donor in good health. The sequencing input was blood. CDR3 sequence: CSARDPGSWTEAFF. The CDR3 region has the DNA TGCAGTGCTAGAGACCCTGGGTCTTGGACTGAAGCTTTCTTT.